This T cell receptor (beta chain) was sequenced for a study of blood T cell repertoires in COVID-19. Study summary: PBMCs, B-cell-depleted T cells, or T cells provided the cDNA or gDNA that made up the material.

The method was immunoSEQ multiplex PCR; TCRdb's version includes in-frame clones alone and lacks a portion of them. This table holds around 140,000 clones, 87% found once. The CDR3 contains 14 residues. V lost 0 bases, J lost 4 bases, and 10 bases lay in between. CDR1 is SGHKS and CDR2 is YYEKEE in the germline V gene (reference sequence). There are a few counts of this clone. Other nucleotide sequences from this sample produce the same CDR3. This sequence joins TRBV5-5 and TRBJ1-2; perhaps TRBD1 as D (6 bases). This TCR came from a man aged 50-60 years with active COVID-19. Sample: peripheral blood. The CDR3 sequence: CASSLGTASYGYTF. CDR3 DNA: TGTGCCAGCAGCTTGGGGACAGCCAGCTATGGCTACACCTTC.